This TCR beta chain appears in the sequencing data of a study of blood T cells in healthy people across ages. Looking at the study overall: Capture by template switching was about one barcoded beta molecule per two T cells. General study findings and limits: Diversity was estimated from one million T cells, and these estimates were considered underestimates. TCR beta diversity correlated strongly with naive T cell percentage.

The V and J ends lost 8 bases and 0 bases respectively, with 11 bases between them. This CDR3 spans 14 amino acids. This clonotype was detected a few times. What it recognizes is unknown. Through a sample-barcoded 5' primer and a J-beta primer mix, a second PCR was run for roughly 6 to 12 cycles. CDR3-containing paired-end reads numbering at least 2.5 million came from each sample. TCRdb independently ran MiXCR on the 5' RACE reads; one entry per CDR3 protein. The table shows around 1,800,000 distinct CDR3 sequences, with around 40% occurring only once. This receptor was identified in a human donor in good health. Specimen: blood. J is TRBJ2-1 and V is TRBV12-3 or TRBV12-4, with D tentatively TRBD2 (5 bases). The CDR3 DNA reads TGTGCCAGCGGGCCACGGGGCTCCTACAATGAGCAGTTCTTC. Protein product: CASGPRGSYNEQFF.